Listed below are T cell receptor beta chains from one sample, sequenced in a study of blood T cells in healthy people across ages. TCRdb reprocessed the 5' RACE reads with MiXCR, giving one entry per CDR3 protein. This table holds about 780,000 distinct CDR3 sequences, about 47% found once. Source material: blood. The receptors originated from a man aged 80 or over in good health. Each CDR3 is given with its conserved first and last residue. The order of the fields is D gene, clone size, J gene, V gene, CDR3 protein, CDR3 DNA. A D gene is named only where the DNA matches it firmly. The size of a clone is reported for some rows only, either as once, few or many, or as a class for expanded clones.

>.|.|TRBJ2-7|TRBV5-5
CASWDRGQYF
TGTGCCAGCTGGGATCGAGGGCAGTACTTC
>.|few|TRBJ2-7|TRBV7-3
CASSLSRDAYEQYF
TGTGCCAGCAGCTTAAGTAGGGATGCCTACGAGCAGTACTTC
>.|few|TRBJ2-7|TRBV2
CASSQQIYEQYF
TGTGCCAGCAGTCAACAAATCTACGAGCAGTACTTC
>TRBD1|few|TRBJ1-4|TRBV12-3/TRBV12-4
CASSIGTGPNEKLFF
TGTGCCAGCAGTATCGGGACAGGGCCTAATGAAAAACTGTTTTTT
>.|many|TRBJ2-4|TRBV15
CATSTGGTAENIQYF
TGTGCCACCAGCACGGGCGGGACAGCCGAAAACATTCAGTACTTC
>TRBD1|.|TRBJ2-4|TRBV9
CASSANQPGQGANIQYF
TGTGCCAGCAGCGCGAACCAACCGGGACAGGGGGCGAACATTCAGTACTTC
>TRBD1|.|TRBJ2-3|TRBV2
CASSAGTGGLNTQYF
TGTGCCAGCAGTGCCGGGACAGGGGGGCTGAATACGCAGTATTTT
>.|few|TRBJ2-7|TRBV7-8
CASSFGGTEYEQYF
TGTGCCAGCAGCTTCGGTGGGACGGAGTACGAGCAGTACTTC
>TRBD2|.|TRBJ2-3|TRBV6-5
CASSSTFPGGSGDTQYF
TGTGCCAGCAGTTCCACGTTCCCGGGGGGGTCAGGGGATACGCAGTATTTT
>TRBD1|once|TRBJ2-1|TRBV2
CASSLGQGATRQFF
TGTGCCAGCAGTCTAGGACAGGGGGCAACCCGGCAGTTCTTC
>TRBD2|.|TRBJ2-1|TRBV4-3
CASSQETSGEQFF
TGCGCCAGCAGCCAAGAGACTAGCGGAGAGCAGTTCTTC
>.|.|TRBJ2-1|TRBV27
CASSLSVKSSYNEQFF
TGTGCCAGCAGTTTATCGGTCAAGAGCTCCTACAATGAGCAGTTCTTC
>.|.|TRBJ1-5|TRBV20-1
CSAPKAGEGNQPQHF
TGCAGTGCCCCTAAGGCGGGGGAGGGGAATCAGCCCCAGCATTTT
>.|.|TRBJ2-6|TRBV20-1
CSASPGSGANVLTF
TGCAGTGCTAGTCCAGGCTCTGGGGCCAACGTCCTGACTTTC
>.|.|TRBJ2-4|TRBV20-1
CSASKDSTNIQYF
TGCAGTGCTAGTAAGGACAGCACAAACATTCAGTACTTC
>.|few|TRBJ2-5|TRBV10-3
CAISERAEETQYF
TGTGCCATCAGTGAGAGGGCAGAAGAGACCCAGTACTTC
>TRBD1|.|TRBJ1-2|TRBV6-5
CASSYSDRGYGYTF
TGTGCCAGCAGTTACTCGGACAGGGGATATGGCTACACCTTC
>TRBD2|.|TRBJ2-1|TRBV14
CASSPRDYTYNEQFF
TGTGCCAGCAGCCCCCGGGACTACACTTACAATGAGCAGTTCTTC
>.|.|TRBJ1-1|TRBV6-7
CASRNRTKGTEAFF
TGTGCCAGCCGAAACAGGACAAAGGGCACTGAAGCTTTCTTT
>.|few|TRBJ2-3|TRBV30
CAWSGAADTQYF
TGTGCCTGGAGCGGCGCGGCAGATACGCAGTATTTT
>TRBD1|few|TRBJ2-5|TRBV10-3
CAISGDRDETQYF
TGTGCCATCAGCGGGGACAGGGACGAGACCCAGTACTTC
>TRBD2|.|TRBJ2-7|TRBV20-1
CSARDASGSSYNEQYF
TGCAGTGCTAGAGATGCTAGCGGGAGTTCCTACAATGAGCAGTACTTC
>.|.|TRBJ2-7|TRBV6-2/TRBV6-3
CASRGDEQYF
TGTGCCAGCAGGGGGGACGAGCAGTACTTC
>.|.|TRBJ2-2|TRBV7-2
CASSFLSRDTGELFF
TGTGCCAGCAGCTTCTTATCCAGGGACACCGGGGAGCTGTTTTTT
>.|many|TRBJ2-7|TRBV29-1
CSVENGISYEQYF
TGCAGCGTTGAAAACGGGATCTCCTACGAGCAGTACTTC
>.|few|TRBJ2-7|TRBV12-3/TRBV12-4
CASSPNRNTYEQYF
TGTGCCAGCAGTCCAAACAGGAATACCTACGAGCAGTACTTC
>.|few|TRBJ2-3|TRBV9
CASSRTLGDTQYF
TGTGCCAGCAGCAGAACACTAGGGGATACGCAGTATTTT
>TRBD2|.|TRBJ2-1|TRBV28
CASSPPGLAGGAEQFF
TGTGCCAGCAGTCCCCCGGGACTAGCGGGAGGCGCTGAGCAGTTCTTC